Presented here are 13 T cell receptor beta chains from one specimen sequenced in a study of blood T cell repertoires in COVID-19. The repertoire was sequenced with immunoSEQ multiplex PCR; TCRdb's copy has only in-frame clones and lacks some. The repertoire holds about 210,000 clones, with approximately 86% as singletons. The specimen was peripheral blood. The receptor source for this set is a man in his forties with acute or convalescent COVID-19.

In DNA, the CDR3 is TGTGCCATCAGTGAGTTCACATATAATTCACCCCTCCACTTT. It translates to CAISEFTYNSPLHF. The chain uses TRBV10-3 and TRBJ1-6; D is ambiguous. V lost 1 base and J lost 4, with 5 bases in between. The germline CDR1 and CDR2 sequences are ENHRY and SYGVKD. The length of the CDR3 is 14 residues.

The rearrangement uses TRBV3-1 (or the pseudogene TRBV3-2) and TRBJ2-6; D is perhaps TRBD2 (5 bases). Trimming left V 6 bases short and J 0 bases short, with 18 bases between. This CDR3 is built from 18 residues. Germline CDR1 LGHDT, CDR2 YNNKEL (reference sequence). The CDR3 reads CASRDLFSTPSGANVLTF. The CDR3 DNA follows: TGTGCCAGCAGGGACTTGTTTAGTACCCCCTCTGGGGCCAACGTCCTGACTTTC.

The CDR3 sequence is CASSLRRFGGNTIYF. DNA of the CDR3: TGTGCCAGCAGCCTGCGGCGTTTCGGTGGAAACACCATATATTTT. The rearrangement links TRBV14 to TRBJ1-3; no definite D call. Between the trimmed V and J ends, which lost 4 bases and 3 bases, there was a span of 13 bases. CDR3 length: 15 residues. Germline assignment: CDR1 SGHDN and CDR2 FVKESK.

The chain uses TRBV29-1 and TRBJ2-2; D perhaps matches TRBD2 (5 bases). Germline-derived CDR1 and CDR2 are SQVTM and ANQGSEA. CDR3 length equals 11 residues. The CDR3: CTGMETGELFF. CDR3 DNA sequence: TGCACCGGGATGGAGACCGGGGAGCTGTTTTTT.

V is TRBV13 and J is TRBJ1-1; D is unresolved. Trimming stripped 1 base from V and 2 bases from J, with 20 bases between. Germline V gene lookup returns CDR1 PRHDT and CDR2 FYEKMQ (reference sequence). The CDR3 has 18 amino acids. This CDR3 is CASSLDRDTRLYNTEAFF. The CDR3 DNA reads as TGTGCCAGCAGCTTAGACAGAGACACCAGGCTGTACAACACTGAAGCTTTCTTT.

The V and J genes are TRBV7-3 and TRBJ2-7, with 14 bases matching TRBD2. The CDR3 is 15 amino acids. Germline-derived CDR1 and CDR2 are SGHTA and FQGTGA. V trimming: 5 bases; J trimming: 5 bases; junction bases outside the gene matches: 5. CDR3 sequence: CASSRTGLAGDEQYF. The CDR3 DNA follows: TGTGCCAGCAGCCGGACGGGACTAGCGGGAGACGAGCAGTACTTC.

This chain connects TRBV4-2 to TRBJ1-1; 7 bases line up with TRBD1. V lost 2 bases to trimming and J lost 5 bases; unmatched junction nucleotides: 5. The V gene's germline CDR1 is LGHNA and CDR2 YNFKEQ. The CDR3 has 14 residues. The CDR3 is CASSQQGEGTEAFF. The CDR3 nucleotides are TGTGCCAGCAGCCAACAGGGGGAAGGAACTGAAGCTTTCTTT.

As concerns this clone: Other nucleotide sequences from this sample produce the same CDR3. This rearrangement joins TRBV5-1 to TRBJ2-1, with a possible D match to TRBD1 (5 bases). The CDR3 runs to 14 residues. Germline loops: CDR1 SGHRS, CDR2 YFSETQ. Trimming shortened V by 0 bases and J by 7 bases, and 11 bases separated the two germline ends. CDR3 nucleotides: TGCGCCAGCAGCTTGGGGCTTCAGGGTAATGAGCAGTTCTTC. The encoded protein is CASSLGLQGNEQFF.

The chain is built from TRBV3-1 (or the pseudogene TRBV3-2) and TRBJ2-5, with 13 bases lining up with TRBD2. The V gene end was trimmed by 4 bases and the J gene end by 5 bases; junction bases not matched to a gene: 13. Looked up from germline, CDR1 is LGHDT and CDR2 is YNNKEL (reference sequence). CDR3 length: 18 amino acids. The CDR3 sequence is CASSPRTSGGERRETQYF. The DNA for the CDR3 is TGTGCCAGCAGCCCCCGGACTAGCGGGGGCGAGCGACGGGAGACCCAGTACTTC.

The chain employs TRBV7-6 and TRBJ2-7; a possible D gene is TRBD2 (6 bases). This CDR3 contains 12 residues. Germline CDR1 is SGHVS and CDR2 is FNYEAQ. The CDR3 bases are TGTGCTACTCACTCCGGAGGGGTGGAGCAGTACTTC. Protein: CATHSGGVEQYF.

In DNA form, the CDR3 reads TGTGCCACCAGTGACCGGACAGGGAATCACGCGAACACCGGGGAGCTGTTTTTT. Protein product: CATSDRTGNHANTGELFF. The rearrangement uses TRBV24-1 and TRBJ2-2; 8 nucleotides match TRBD1. CDR3 length: 18 residues. Germline trimming cut 4 bases from V and 0 bases from J; bases unmatched to any gene: 9. From germline, CDR1 is KGHDR and CDR2 SFDVKD.

The chain carries TRBV5-1 and TRBJ2-2, with 8 positions matching TRBD1. Germline loops: CDR1 SGHRS, CDR2 YFSETQ. The CDR3 contains 16 residues. V shed 3 bases, J shed 4 bases, and the junction held 8 bases outside the gene matches. DNA of the CDR3: TGCGCCAGCAGCTCCCGGGCAGGGGGCTTCACCGGGGAGCTGTTTTTT. This translates into CASSSRAGGFTGELFF.

V usage is TRBV7-9 and J usage is TRBJ2-7; TRBD2 matches 7 bases. CDR3 size: 18 residues. Unmatched junction bases numbered 16, after V lost 5 bases and J lost 0 bases. Germline CDR1 reads SEHNR; CDR2 reads FQNEAQ (reference sequence). The chain's CDR3 is CASSPREVTVSTSYEQYF. For the CDR3, the DNA is TGTGCCAGCAGCCCCCGGGAGGTTACTGTGTCAACCTCCTACGAGCAGTACTTC.